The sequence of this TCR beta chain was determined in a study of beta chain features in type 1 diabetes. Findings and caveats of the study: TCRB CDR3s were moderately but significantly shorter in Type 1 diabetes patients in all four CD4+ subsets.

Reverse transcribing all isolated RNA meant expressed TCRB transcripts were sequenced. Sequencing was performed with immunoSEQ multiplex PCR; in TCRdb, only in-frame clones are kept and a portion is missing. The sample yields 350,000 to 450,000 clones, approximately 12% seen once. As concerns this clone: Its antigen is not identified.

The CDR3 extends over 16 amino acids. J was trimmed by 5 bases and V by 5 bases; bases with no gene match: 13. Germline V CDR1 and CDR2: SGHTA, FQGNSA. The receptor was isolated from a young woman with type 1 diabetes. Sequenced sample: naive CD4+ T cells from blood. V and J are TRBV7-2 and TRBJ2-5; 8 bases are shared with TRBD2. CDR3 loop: CASSRRAGGLGETQYF. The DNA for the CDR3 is TGTGCCAGCAGCCGAAGGGCGGGGGGATTGGGGGAGACCCAGTACTTC.